A single sample is the source of the 6 T cell receptor beta chains below, sequenced in a study of cytomegalovirus exposure and HLA in healthy donors. PCR primers comprised 60 Vbeta and 13 Jbeta primers. Generated by immunoSEQ multiplex PCR, the TCRdb table keeps only in-frame clones and is missing some. The data hold 150,000 to 200,000 clones, with about three quarters observed a single time. Sequencing input: PBMCs. These receptors all come from a man younger than 35 in good health and CMV-seropositive.

The chain uses TRBV25-1 and TRBJ1-2; D ambiguous. Trimming removed 1 base at V and 4 bases at J, with 10 bases between. This CDR3 is built from 14 residues. Germline CDR1 MGHDK, CDR2 SYGVNS. CDR3 in DNA: TGTGCCAGCAGTGAATCCGGCAGGCCCTATGGCTACACCTTC. Protein: CASSESGRPYGYTF.

This clone occurred a few times. CDR3 loop: CASSYGEDTEAFF. The CDR3 nucleotides read TGTGCCAGCAGCTATGGAGAGGACACTGAAGCTTTCTTT. The chain carries TRBV7-3 and TRBJ1-1, with D unclear. Trimming took off 4 bases at V and 3 bases at J, with 9 bases between the two ends. Looked up from germline, CDR1 is SGHTA and CDR2 is FQGTGA. The CDR3 consists of 13 residues.

The chain employs TRBV28 and TRBJ2-3, with 11 positions matching TRBD1. V gave up 8 bases and J gave up 5 bases; unmatched junction bases: 12. Germline lookup yields CDR1 MDHEN and CDR2 SYDVKM. The CDR3 spans 16 residues. CDR3 sequence: CASQTRTGGEIDTQYF. The CDR3 nucleotides read TGTGCCAGCCAAACTAGGACAGGGGGCGAAATAGATACGCAGTATTTT.

This clone was seen only once. The genes are TRBV30 and TRBJ1-2, with unresolved D. In germline, CDR1 is GTSNPN, CDR2 SVGIG (reference sequence). The CDR3 runs to 17 residues. The V and J ends lost 0 bases and 0 bases respectively, with 17 bases between them. DNA of the CDR3: TGTGCCTGGAGTGTAAGCAGGACTGCCTCCCCTAACTATGGCTACACCTTC. It specifies CAWSVSRTASPNYGYTF.

This clone has only one observation. The chain combines TRBV2 with TRBJ2-4; D may be TRBD1 (5 bases). Trimming took 0 bases from V and 8 from J, leaving 11 bases between them. Per the germline V gene, CDR1 is SNHLY and CDR2 is FYNNEI. This CDR3 comprises 14 residues. The CDR3 reads CASSEAAGLDIQYF. CDR3 DNA: TGTGCCAGCAGTGAAGCAGCAGGGTTGGACATTCAGTACTTC.

This clone was counted between two and nine times. DNA of the CDR3: TGTGCCAGCAGCTTAATTTCAGGGACAGGGTTTAGGGGTGGCTATGGCTACACCTTC. Translation gives CASSLISGTGFRGGYGYTF. The rearrangement links TRBV7-8 to TRBJ1-2; TRBD1 matches at 9 bases. The CDR3 spans 19 residues. Trimming at V came to 2 bases and at J to 4 bases, leaving 17 bases not matched to a gene. CDR1 is SGHVS and CDR2 is FQNEAQ in the germline V gene.